A selection of T cell receptor beta chains follows, all from one sample in a study of blood T cell repertoires in COVID-19. Sequencing was performed with immunoSEQ multiplex PCR; in TCRdb, only in-frame clones are kept and a portion is missing. The sample contains about 230,000 clones, 70% to 90% of which appear only once. The sample comprised peripheral blood. The receptors derive from a man aged 40-50 years with acute or convalescent COVID-19. Each CDR3 is given with its conserved first and last residue. Fields, in order: V gene, clone size, D gene, J gene, CDR3 DNA, CDR3 protein. A D gene is named only where the DNA matches it firmly. Clone size is given for some rows only: seen once, a few or many times, or a class if the clone is expanded.

TRBV7-9	once	-	TRBJ1-2	TGTGCCAGCAGCCCTGCCGGGGGGGAGAGGGTCTATGGCTACACCTTC	CASSPAGGERVYGYTF
TRBV6-5	-	-	TRBJ2-4	TGTGCCAGCAGGGGAGAATCCCTAGCCAAAAACATTCAGTACTTC	CASRGESLAKNIQYF
TRBV27	-	-	TRBJ1-6	TGTGCCAGCAGTTTGGGGAGCTCCTATAATTCACCCCTCCACTTT	CASSLGSSYNSPLHF
TRBV5-1	-	TRBD1	TRBJ2-7	TGCGCCAGCAGCGAATTTACAGGGGATCCAACCTACGAGCAGTACTTC	CASSEFTGDPTYEQYF
TRBV18	-	-	TRBJ1-1	TGTGCCAGCTCACCACAACGAGGGGGGGACACTGAAGCTTTCTTT	CASSPQRGGDTEAFF
TRBV7-8	-	TRBD1	TRBJ1-6	TGTGCCAGCAGCCTTCAACCACAGGGGGCAGGTTCACCCCTCCACTTT	CASSLQPQGAGSPLHF
TRBV12-3/TRBV12-4	many	TRBD1	TRBJ1-2	TGTGCCAGCAGTTTAGGGGACAGGGGTGGCTACACCTTC	CASSLGDRGGYTF
TRBV6-5	-	TRBD1	TRBJ1-6	TGTGCCAGCGGTATGACAGGGGAGGATTCACCCCTCCACTTT	CASGMTGEDSPLHF
TRBV6-5	-	-	TRBJ2-1	TGTGCCAGCAGCCGTGGACAGATAAACAATGAGCAGTTCTTC	CASSRGQINNEQFF
TRBV7-6	-	-	TRBJ1-1	TGTGCCAGCAGCCCTGTAGGGGCTCTGGGCACTGAAGCTTTCTTT	CASSPVGALGTEAFF
TRBV4-3	-	TRBD1	TRBJ1-2	TGCGCCAGCAGCCAGGGACAGTCTTCTATGAGCTATGGCTACACCTTC	CASSQGQSSMSYGYTF
TRBV30	-	TRBD1	TRBJ1-5	TGTGCCTGGAGGCAGGGGACAGGGGGTTTTCAGCCCCAGCATTTT	CAWRQGTGGFQPQHF
TRBV6-5	-	-	TRBJ2-4	TGTGCCCTCCCCGGACTAAAAGTCAAAAACATTCAGTACTTC	CALPGLKVKNIQYF
TRBV7-3	once	-	TRBJ2-3	TGTGCCAGCAGCTCCCAGACTACCATGAGGACGCAGTATTTT	CASSSQTTMRTQYF
TRBV9	-	-	TRBJ1-1	TGTGCCAGCAGCGTAGGTGGGGGGGAGACTGAAGCTTTCTTT	CASSVGGGETEAFF
TRBV4-3	-	TRBD2	TRBJ2-3	TGCGCCAGCAGCCAAGAAGGGACTAGCGGCTTTAATACGCAGTATTTT	CASSQEGTSGFNTQYF
TRBV7-8	-	-	TRBJ2-2	TGTGCCAGCAGCCCCCAAGTAGTCACCGGGGAGCTGTTTTTT	CASSPQVVTGELFF
TRBV2	-	TRBD2	TRBJ2-5	TGTGCCAGCAGTGAACGTATGGGGGGGGTCCAAGAGACCCAGTACTTC	CASSERMGGVQETQYF
TRBV28	-	TRBD2	TRBJ2-3	TGTGCCAGCAGTCGGATACTAGCGGGGACCACAGATACGCAGTATTTT	CASSRILAGTTDTQYF
TRBV7-9	-	TRBD1	TRBJ2-3	TGTGCCAGCAGCTTGGGACAGCGAGACACAGATACGCAGTATTTT	CASSLGQRDTDTQYF
TRBV7-9	few	TRBD2	TRBJ2-1	TGTGCCAGCAACCCCGTCGGGACTAGGGGGGCCAGTGAGCAGTTCTTC	CASNPVGTRGASEQFF
TRBV6-2/TRBV6-3	-	-	TRBJ2-5	TGTGCCAGCAGTACCAGCTGGGGGCGAGAGACCCAGTACTTC	CASSTSWGRETQYF
TRBV7-3	-	TRBD1	TRBJ2-2	TGTGCCAGCAGCTTCAGGACAGGAGTAACCGGGGAGCTGTTTTTT	CASSFRTGVTGELFF
TRBV6-2/TRBV6-3	-	TRBD2	TRBJ2-5	TGTGCCAGCAGTTCCGGGACTAGCGGGGGGGCCAGGGAGACCCAGTACTTC	CASSSGTSGGARETQYF
TRBV7-8	-	-	TRBJ2-7	TGTGCCAGCAGCAAGGGGCCCGAGCAGTACTTC	CASSKGPEQYF
TRBV6-5	-	-	TRBJ1-4	TGTGCCAGCAGTCAACTCAACGGCGGAAAACTGTTTTTT	CASSQLNGGKLFF